Presented here are 22 T cell receptor beta chains from one specimen sequenced in a study of persistence of HIV-infected CD4 T cells. The stimulus was an HIV-1 Gag 15-mer peptide pool, 0.8 to 1 ug/peptide/mL. CD40L/CD69 double-negative CD45RO-high memory CD4+ T cells were collected. The libraries were made with immunoSEQ version 4 in survey mode. Here immunoSEQ multiplex PCR was the method, and the copy in TCRdb shows in-frame clones only, minus some. The sample contains 30,000 to 45,000 clones, about 81% of which appear only once. Antigen specificity for these receptors is unknown. The sample in question was cultured CD4+ T cells from PBMCs, obtained from a patient who received antiretroviral therapy. The receptors derive from an adult with HIV. The donor label of this sample is uncertain.

This sequence joins TRBV6-5 and TRBJ2-5; the D gene is possibly TRBD1 (5 bases). The germline V gene encodes CDR1 MNHEY and CDR2 SVGAGI. The V gene lost 2 bases and the J gene lost 5 bases, with 9 bases spanning the gap. CDR3 length: 13 amino acids. DNA of the CDR3: TGTGCCAGCAGTTACCGTAACAGGGAGACCCAGTACTTC. It codes for CASSYRNRETQYF.

The genes are TRBV5-1 and TRBJ1-6, with D possibly TRBD1 on 5 matching bases. This CDR3 has 14 residues. Germline V CDR1 and CDR2: SGHRS, YFSETQ. Deletions cut 5 bases from V and 6 bases from J, with 12 bases between. The CDR3 DNA follows: TGCGCCAGCAGTCGGGACGCTAGTAATTCACCCCTCCACTTT. Translating gives CASSRDASNSPLHF. The full variable domain, with the rest looked up from reference TRBV5-1 and TRBJ1-6, is KAGVTQTPRYLIKTRGQQVTLSCSPISGHRSVSWYQQTPGQGLQFLFEYFSETQRNKGNFPGRFSGRQFSNSRSEMNVSTLELGDSALYLCASSRDASNSPLHFGNGTRLTVT.

The chain recombines TRBV6-5 with TRBJ1-5, with a tentative D call TRBD1 (5 bases). The CDR3 spans 14 residues. Germline V lookup: CDR1 MNHEY, CDR2 SVGAGI. V was pared by 0 bases and J by 7 bases, with 10 bases between. For the CDR3, the DNA is TGTGCCAGCAGTTACTCTAGTGGGGGGCAGCCCCAGCATTTT. Protein sequence: CASSYSSGGQPQHF.

The rearrangement uses TRBV3-1 (or the pseudogene TRBV3-2) and TRBJ2-3; possibly TRBD2 for D (6 bases). With 5 bases removed from V and 5 bases from J, the gap between germline ends came to 17 bases. CDR3 size: 15 residues. Germline values: CDR1 LGHDT, CDR2 YNNKEL (reference sequence). The CDR3 is CASSFLGAGGDTQYF. Here the CDR3 DNA reads TGTGCCAGCAGCTTTCTCGGGGCCGGGGGAGATACGCAGTATTTT.

This chain links TRBV7-2 with TRBJ2-5; the D is unclear. This CDR3 spans 13 amino acids. V was trimmed by 0 bases and J by 7 bases, leaving 9 bases between them. CDR1 and CDR2 (germline): SGHTA, FQGNSA. In DNA form, the CDR3 reads TGTGCCAGCAGCTTAGCGCTAGTCCGGACCCAGTACTTC. It codes for CASSLALVRTQYF.

This clone has only a few counts. This chain joins TRBV9 and TRBJ1-5, with D possibly TRBD1 on 6 matching bases. CDR1 is SGDLS, CDR2 YYNGEE, per germline. Trimming removed 3 bases from V and 7 bases from J, with 17 bases in between. This CDR3 is 15 amino acids long. In DNA form, the CDR3 reads TGTGCCAGCAGCGCACAGGGAATCGCAGGGCAGCCCCAGCATTTT. This sequence encodes CASSAQGIAGQPQHF.

The rearrangement joins TRBV25-1 to TRBJ1-2; the D is unclear. CDR1 and CDR2 (germline): MGHDK, SYGVNS. V lost 0 bases and J 8 bases, leaving 13 bases between the germline ends. The CDR3 extends over 14 amino acids. The CDR3, as DNA: TGTGCCAGCAGTGAATATGGCAGGATGGTGGGCTACACCTTC. It encodes CASSEYGRMVGYTF.

This clone was observed once. The chain joins TRBV5-1 to TRBJ2-1; no definite D call. The CDR3 is made up of 16 amino acids. Germline CDR1 and CDR2: SGHRS and YFSETQ. Trimming cost V 3 bases and J 5 bases, with 18 bases left between them. CDR3 in amino acids: CASSWAMAGDNNEQFF. CDR3 coding DNA: TGCGCCAGCAGCTGGGCCATGGCAGGCGATAACAATGAGCAGTTCTTC.

As DNA, the CDR3 is TGTGCCAGCAGTGGAGGGACTGTATTTGGCTACACCTTC. Translation gives CASSGGTVFGYTF. The chain uses TRBV12-3 or TRBV12-4 and TRBJ1-2; a weak D match, TRBD1 (5 bases). The CDR3 has 13 residues. Trimming took 5 bases from V and 7 from J, leaving 14 bases between them.

This clone was seen more than once but under ten times. The rearrangement links TRBV7-9 to TRBJ1-1; possibly TRBD1 for D (6 bases). Germline CDR1 and CDR2: SEHNR and FQNEAQ (reference sequence). V lost 0 bases to trimming and J lost 0 bases, with 14 bases between them. The CDR3 totals 17 residues. CDR3 DNA: TGTGCCAGCAGCTTAGCTTTGGACAGTTCCATGAACACTGAAGCTTTCTTT. This translates into CASSLALDSSMNTEAFF.

This clone was counted a few times. The J gene is TRBJ2-1, the V gene TRBV30; D unclear. In germline, CDR1 is GTSNPN, CDR2 SVGIG (reference sequence). Between the trimmed V and J ends, which lost 3 bases and 0 bases, there was a span of 6 bases. The CDR3 loop spans 13 amino acids. This chain's CDR3 is CAWSPSSYNEQFF. In DNA form, the CDR3 reads TGTGCCTGGAGCCCGAGCTCCTACAATGAGCAGTTCTTC. Supplemented by reference TRBV30 and TRBJ2-1, the full variable domain reads SQTIHQWPATLVQPVGSPLSLECTVEGTSNPNLYWYRQAAGRGLQLLFYSVGIGQISSEVPQNLSASRPQDRQFILSSKKLLLSDSGFYLCAWSPSSYNEQFFGPGTRLTVL.

V gene TRBV5-6 combines with J gene TRBJ1-1; 8 bases agree with TRBD1. With 2 bases clipped from V and 4 bases from J, the junction kept 13 bases outside the gene matches. Looked up from germline, CDR1 is SGHDT and CDR2 is YYEEEE. The CDR3 extends over 17 amino acids. The CDR3 DNA sequence: TGTGCCAGCAGCTTAGACAGGGGTAAAAGGAATCCCACTGAAGCTTTCTTT. Translating it yields CASSLDRGKRNPTEAFF.

The V gene is TRBV6-4, the J gene TRBJ2-1; 9 bases align to TRBD2. The CDR3 covers 16 residues. CDR1 is MRHNA, CDR2 SNTAGT, per germline. With 6 bases clipped from V and 4 bases from J, the junction kept 10 bases outside the gene matches. Here the CDR3 DNA reads TGTGCCAGCAGGGCCTCAAGCGGGGGGTTTTACAATGAGCAGTTCTTC. Its translation: CASRASSGGFYNEQFF.

The CDR3 loop is CASSVDAGRDEKLFF. CDR3 bases: TGCGCCAGCAGCGTGGACGCGGGCAGGGATGAAAAACTGTTTTTT. J is TRBJ1-4 and V is TRBV5-1, with D possibly TRBD1 on 5 matching bases. Germline CDR1 SGHRS, CDR2 YFSETQ. This CDR3 has 15 residues. Trimming shortened V by 4 bases and J by 6 bases, and 16 bases separated the two germline ends.

The J gene is TRBJ1-4, the V gene TRBV5-1; no firm D call. V lost 2 bases to trimming and J lost 8 bases, with 7 bases between them. Germline V gene data show CDR1 as SGHRS and CDR2 as YFSETQ. This CDR3 region has 12 residues. Written as DNA, the CDR3 is TGCGCCAGCAGCTTTTCGGGGGAAAAACTGTTTTTT. As protein: CASSFSGEKLFF. Complete variable domain (other parts from reference TRBV5-1 and TRBJ1-4): KAGVTQTPRYLIKTRGQQVTLSCSPISGHRSVSWYQQTPGQGLQFLFEYFSETQRNKGNFPGRFSGRQFSNSRSEMNVSTLELGDSALYLCASSFSGEKLFFGSGTQLSVL.

V usage is TRBV5-6 and J usage is TRBJ2-3; D call uncertain. The germline V gene has CDR1 SGHDT and CDR2 YYEEEE. This CDR3 region has 12 residues. Deletions cut 3 bases from V and 2 bases from J, with 4 bases between. CDR3 nucleotides: TGTGCCAGCAGCTACGCCACAGATACGCAGTATTTT. Protein sequence: CASSYATDTQYF. Looking up the rest from reference TRBV5-6 and TRBJ2-3 gives the full variable domain: DAGVTQSPTHLIKTRGQQVTLRCSPKSGHDTVSWYQQALGQGPQFIFQYYEEEERQRGNFPDRFSGHQFPNYSSELNVNALLLGDSALYLCASSYATDTQYFGPGTRLTVL.

This clone showed up just once. The chain uses TRBV7-3 and TRBJ2-1; 9 bases line up with TRBD2. The J segment lost 5 bases and the V segment lost 5 bases, leaving 16 bases of the junction unmatched. The CDR3 length is 18 residues. Germline values: CDR1 SGHTA, CDR2 FQGTGA. The CDR3 loop reads CASSPPGGSGGPNNEQFF. CDR3 in DNA: TGTGCCAGCAGCCCCCCCGGGGGGAGCGGGGGGCCTAACAATGAGCAGTTCTTC. Full variable domain (remainder filled in from reference TRBV7-3 and TRBJ2-1): GAGVSQTPSNKVTEKGKYVELRCDPISGHTALYWYRQSLGQGPEFLIYFQGTGAADDSGLPNDRFFAVRPEGSVSTLKIQRTERGDSAVYLCASSPPGGSGGPNNEQFFGPGTRLTVL.

The gene calls are TRBV19 and TRBJ1-1, with TRBD1 matching over 8 bases. Germline CDR1 LNHDA, CDR2 SQIVND (reference sequence). There are 13 residues in the CDR3. With 10 bases clipped from V and 1 base from J, the junction kept 5 bases outside the gene matches. The CDR3, as DNA: TGTGCCACCGCGGACAGGGCGAACACTGAAGCTTTCTTT. This codes for CATADRANTEAFF.

The J gene is TRBJ2-1, the V gene TRBV18; 9 bases are shared with TRBD2. V lost 11 bases, J lost 6 bases, and 11 bases stayed unmatched. The CDR3 runs to 14 residues. The germline V gene encodes CDR1 KGHSH and CDR2 LQKENI. CDR3 DNA: TGTGCCGGGCGTGGGACTAGCACGGCCAATGAGCAGTTCTTC. This codes for CAGRGTSTANEQFF.

This sequence joins TRBV18 and TRBJ2-5; the D gene could be TRBD1 or TRBD2 (5 bases each). This CDR3 comprises 13 residues. The ends were cut back, 4 bases at V and 5 bases at J, with 11 bases in the middle. CDR1 and CDR2 (germline): KGHSH, LQKENI. The CDR3: CASSRDPYETQYF. The CDR3 DNA follows: TGTGCCAGCTCACGGGACCCGTACGAGACCCAGTACTTC. The whole variable domain, remainder taken from reference TRBV18 and TRBJ2-5, is NAGVMQNPRHLVRRRGQEARLRCSPMKGHSHVYWYRQLPEEGLKFMVYLQKENIIDESGMPKERFSAEFPKEGPSILRIQQVVRGDSAAYFCASSRDPYETQYFGPGTRLLVL.

V is TRBV7-8 and J is TRBJ1-1; D unresolved. The V end lost 6 bases, the J end lost 0 bases, and 14 bases lay between the germline ends. CDR1 and CDR2 (germline): SGHVS, FQNEAQ. The CDR3 totals 15 residues. The CDR3 bases are TGTGCCAGCAGTTTTAGAATACAGCTGAACACTGAAGCTTTCTTT. Translated, it gives CASSFRIQLNTEAFF.

The genes are TRBV10-3 and TRBJ1-1, with 12 bases fitting TRBD1. The CDR3 length is 17 residues. V was pared by 7 bases and J by 5 bases, with 14 bases of the junction left unmatched. Germline loops: CDR1 ENHRY, CDR2 SYGVKD. The CDR3 DNA is TGTGCCATCAAACCTAGGGGACAGGGGGCGCGAGGGACTGAAGCTTTCTTT. Residues: CAIKPRGQGARGTEAFF.